A selection of T cell receptor beta chains follows, all from one sample in a study of identical twins. TCRdb processed the 5' RACE reads anew with MiXCR; each CDR3 protein has one entry. The sample lists some 630,000 distinct CDR3 sequences, just over 7% occurring once. The data also belong to a second study, concerning yellow fever vaccine responses in identical twins.

Input material: PBMCs. These receptor sequences come from a woman between 18 and 29 years old in good health. Both conserved end residues are part of each CDR3. D genes are given only for firm matches. The listing skips clone size in some rows; elsewhere it reads once, few, many or a size class.

abundance: .; v_gene: TRBV29-1; d_gene: TRBD2; j_gene: TRBJ2-3; CDR3nt: TGCAGCGTTGAACCCAGCGGGGAGGTGGATACGCAGTATTTT; CDR3aa: CSVEPSGEVDTQYF
abundance: .; v_gene: TRBV3-1; d_gene: TRBD2; j_gene: TRBJ2-1; CDR3nt: TGTGCCAGCAGTGCGGGACTAGCGGGAGCGTATGAGCAGTTCTTC; CDR3aa: CASSAGLAGAYEQFF
abundance: few; v_gene: TRBV3-1; d_gene: .; j_gene: TRBJ1-6; CDR3nt: TGTGCCAGCAGCCAAGATGTTGGGGGTATCCATAATTCACCCCTCCACTTT; CDR3aa: CASSQDVGGIHNSPLHF
abundance: many; v_gene: TRBV10-3; d_gene: .; j_gene: TRBJ2-7; CDR3nt: TGTGCCATCAGTGCTAGAGGACTACCCAACAGTCGTACTTCCTACGAGCAGTACTTC; CDR3aa: CAISARGLPNSRTSYEQYF
abundance: .; v_gene: TRBV7-6; d_gene: .; j_gene: TRBJ2-1; CDR3nt: TGTGCCAGCAGCCAAGTCCGGGGCCCGCAGTTCTTC; CDR3aa: CASSQVRGPQFF
abundance: many; v_gene: TRBV29-1; d_gene: .; j_gene: TRBJ1-1; CDR3nt: TGCAGCGTCCCTAGGGGGGGCTTAAACACTGAAGCTTTCTTT; CDR3aa: CSVPRGGLNTEAFF
abundance: .; v_gene: TRBV7-8; d_gene: .; j_gene: TRBJ2-1; CDR3nt: TGTGCCAGCAGCTTAGGGTGGAGGCCCACACGCGGCAATGAGCAGTTCTTC; CDR3aa: CASSLGWRPTRGNEQFF
abundance: many; v_gene: TRBV5-1; d_gene: .; j_gene: TRBJ2-1; CDR3nt: TGCGCCAGCGCCCCCGGTTCGGGCTCCTACAATGAGCAGTTCTTC; CDR3aa: CASAPGSGSYNEQFF
abundance: few; v_gene: TRBV12-3/TRBV12-4; d_gene: .; j_gene: TRBJ2-7; CDR3nt: TGTGCCAGCAGTTTTCTAGGGAGGTCTTACGAGCAGTACTTC; CDR3aa: CASSFLGRSYEQYF
abundance: .; v_gene: TRBV2; d_gene: TRBD1; j_gene: TRBJ1-1; CDR3nt: TGTGCCAGCAGGCGACAGGGGGCCTACACTGAAGCTTTCTTT; CDR3aa: CASRRQGAYTEAFF
abundance: .; v_gene: TRBV7-9; d_gene: .; j_gene: TRBJ2-1; CDR3nt: TGTGCCAGCAGCGCCGGGCCTAGCCGCGAGCAGTTCTTC; CDR3aa: CASSAGPSREQFF
abundance: many; v_gene: TRBV5-1; d_gene: TRBD2; j_gene: TRBJ2-7; CDR3nt: TGCGCCAGCAGCTATGGGACTAGCGGGAGCCCTACCTCCTACGAGCAGTACTTC; CDR3aa: CASSYGTSGSPTSYEQYF
abundance: few; v_gene: TRBV7-8; d_gene: TRBD2; j_gene: TRBJ2-4; CDR3nt: TGTGCCAGCAGCTTAGAACTAGCGGTAAACATTCAGTACTTC; CDR3aa: CASSLELAVNIQYF
abundance: .; v_gene: TRBV2; d_gene: .; j_gene: TRBJ1-6; CDR3nt: TGTGCCAGCAGGAGGGACCCCGGGTCACCCCTCCACTTT; CDR3aa: CASRRDPGSPLHF
abundance: many; v_gene: TRBV29-1; d_gene: TRBD2; j_gene: TRBJ2-2; CDR3nt: TGCAGCGTTGAAGAACGACTAGCGGGAGGACGGACCGGGGAGCTGTTTTTT; CDR3aa: CSVEERLAGGRTGELFF
abundance: .; v_gene: TRBV4-2; d_gene: .; j_gene: TRBJ2-7; CDR3nt: TGTGCCAGCAGCCAAGATGTGGCGGAACCCTACGAGCAGTACTTC; CDR3aa: CASSQDVAEPYEQYF
abundance: few; v_gene: TRBV29-1; d_gene: TRBD1; j_gene: TRBJ1-1; CDR3nt: TGCAGCGTTGAGGGGACAGCTATGAACACTGAAGCTTTCTTT; CDR3aa: CSVEGTAMNTEAFF